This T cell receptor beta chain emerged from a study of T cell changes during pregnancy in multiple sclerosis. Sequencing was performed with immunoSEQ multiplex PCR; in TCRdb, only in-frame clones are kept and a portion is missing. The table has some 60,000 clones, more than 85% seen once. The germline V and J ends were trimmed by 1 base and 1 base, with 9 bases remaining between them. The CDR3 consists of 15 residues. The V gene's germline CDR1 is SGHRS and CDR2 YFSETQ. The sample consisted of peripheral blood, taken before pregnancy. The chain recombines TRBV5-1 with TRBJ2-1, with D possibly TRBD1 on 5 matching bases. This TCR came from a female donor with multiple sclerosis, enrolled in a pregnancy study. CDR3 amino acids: CASSLLGVSYNEQFF. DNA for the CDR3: TGCGCCAGCAGCTTGTTAGGGGTATCCTACAATGAGCAGTTCTTC.